Given below is one T cell receptor beta chain in context. The antigen remains unidentified. All patients were mismatch repair deficient, assessed by either PCR or immunohistochemistry. The TCR-sequenced patients were three responders to pembrolizumab. These data are taken from a study of PD-1 blockade in mismatch repair-deficient tumors. Study-level information: All were previously treated, progressing patients with some twelve mismatch repair-deficient cancer types. Study-wide points: Tumor-resident clones, often undetectable pretreatment in blood, expanded then contracted after pembrolizumab.

TCRdb's table, derived via immunoSEQ multiplex PCR, lists solely in-frame clones and lacks some. The sample shows about 120,000 clones, more than 70% of them seen only once. The sequence derives from an adult with mismatch repair-deficient cancer. This specimen consisted of peripheral blood, obtained approximately 73 weeks after starting pembrolizumab.

CDR3 nucleotides: TGTGCCAGCAGCTTGGGGGGTCGGGGGTCTAATGAAAAACTGTTTTTT. It specifies CASSLGGRGSNEKLFF. The chain employs TRBV7-6 and TRBJ1-4; TRBD1 might be the D (5 bases). The CDR3 is made up of 16 amino acids. V gave up 3 bases and J gave up 3 bases, with 14 bases separating them. Germline lookup yields CDR1 SGHVS and CDR2 FNYEAQ.